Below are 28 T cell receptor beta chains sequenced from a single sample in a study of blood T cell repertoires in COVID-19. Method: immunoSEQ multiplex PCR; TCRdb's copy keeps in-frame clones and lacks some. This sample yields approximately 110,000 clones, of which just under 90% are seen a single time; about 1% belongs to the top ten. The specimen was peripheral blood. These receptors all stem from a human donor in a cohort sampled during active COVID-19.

The DNA for the CDR3 is TGTGCCAGTACTGACGTTAAGCGGGGCCCACAGTACTTC. Amino acids: CASTDVKRGPQYF. This chain connects TRBV19 to TRBJ2-4; 7 positions agree with TRBD2. Trimming at V came to 7 bases and at J to 13 bases, leaving 13 bases not matched to a gene. This CDR3 comprises 13 residues. Germline loops: CDR1 LNHDA, CDR2 SQIVND (reference sequence).

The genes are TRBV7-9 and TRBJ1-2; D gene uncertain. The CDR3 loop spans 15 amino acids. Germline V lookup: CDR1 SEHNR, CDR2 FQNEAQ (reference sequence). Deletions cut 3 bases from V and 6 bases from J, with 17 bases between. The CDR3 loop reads CASSFPPASIDGYTF. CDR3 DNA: TGTGCCAGCAGCTTTCCCCCTGCGAGCATAGATGGCTACACCTTC. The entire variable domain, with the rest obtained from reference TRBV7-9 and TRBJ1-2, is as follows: DTGVSQNPRHKITKRGQNVTFRCDPISEHNRLYWYRQTLGQGPEFLTYFQNEAQLEKSRLLSDRFSAERPKGSFSTLEIQRTEQGDSAMYLCASSFPPASIDGYTFGSGTRLTVV.

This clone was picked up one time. The CDR3 reads CASSSSSGETQYF. Written as DNA, the CDR3 is TGTGCCAGCAGCTCCTCCAGCGGGGAGACCCAGTACTTC. The chain joins TRBV11-3 to TRBJ2-5, with a tentative D call TRBD2 (6 bases). Between the trimmed V and J ends, which lost 4 bases and 5 bases, there was a span of 11 bases. The CDR3 extends over 13 amino acids. CDR1 and CDR2 from the germline V gene are SGHNT and YENEEA.

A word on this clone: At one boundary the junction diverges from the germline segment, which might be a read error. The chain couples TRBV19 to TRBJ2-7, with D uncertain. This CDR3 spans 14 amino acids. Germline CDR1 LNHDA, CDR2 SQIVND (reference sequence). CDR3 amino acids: CASSTGVKSYELYF. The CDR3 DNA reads TGTGCCAGTAGTACGGGTGTTAAATCCTACGAGCTGTACTTC.

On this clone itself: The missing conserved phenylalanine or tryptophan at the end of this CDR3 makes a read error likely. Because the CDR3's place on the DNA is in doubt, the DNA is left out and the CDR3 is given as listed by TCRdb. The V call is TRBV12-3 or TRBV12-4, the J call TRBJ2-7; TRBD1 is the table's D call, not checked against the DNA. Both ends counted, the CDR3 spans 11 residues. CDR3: CASSLLDSHVY.

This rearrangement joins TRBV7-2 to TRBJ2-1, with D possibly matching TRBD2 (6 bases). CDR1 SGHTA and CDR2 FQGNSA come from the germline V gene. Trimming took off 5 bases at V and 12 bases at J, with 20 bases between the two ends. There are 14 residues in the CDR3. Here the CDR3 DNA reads TGTGCCAGCAGCCCACCTCTGCGGGATCTGTGGCAGTTCTTC. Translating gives CASSPPLRDLWQFF.

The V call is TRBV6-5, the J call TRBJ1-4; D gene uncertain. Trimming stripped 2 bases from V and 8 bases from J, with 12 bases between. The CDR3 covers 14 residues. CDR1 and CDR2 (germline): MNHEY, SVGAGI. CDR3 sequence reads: CASSYRVRQEKLFF. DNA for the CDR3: TGTGCCAGCAGTTACCGGGTCCGCCAAGAAAAACTGTTTTTT.

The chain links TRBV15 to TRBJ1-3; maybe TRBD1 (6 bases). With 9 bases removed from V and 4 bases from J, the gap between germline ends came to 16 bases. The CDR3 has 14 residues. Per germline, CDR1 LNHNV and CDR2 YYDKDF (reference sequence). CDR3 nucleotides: TGTGCCACGACTTTCAGGGGCAAGGGAAACACCATATATTTT. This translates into CATTFRGKGNTIYF.

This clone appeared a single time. The DNA of the CDR3 is TGTGCCAGCAGTCCGGCCGGGACAGCAGCGTCCGACGAGCAGTACTTC. It yields the protein CASSPAGTAASDEQYF. The chain couples TRBV28 to TRBJ2-7; TRBD1 aligns across 7 bases. J gave up 5 bases and V 5 bases, and 15 bases lay outside the gene matches. The CDR3 is 16 amino acids. CDR1 MDHEN and CDR2 SYDVKM come from the germline V gene.

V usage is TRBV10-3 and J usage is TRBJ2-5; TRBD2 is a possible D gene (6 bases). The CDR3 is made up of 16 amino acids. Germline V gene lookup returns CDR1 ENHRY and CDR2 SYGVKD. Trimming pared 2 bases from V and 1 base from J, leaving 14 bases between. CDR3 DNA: TGTGCCATCAGTGAGCGACAAGGACTAACCCAAGAGACCCAGTACTTC. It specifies CAISERQGLTQETQYF.

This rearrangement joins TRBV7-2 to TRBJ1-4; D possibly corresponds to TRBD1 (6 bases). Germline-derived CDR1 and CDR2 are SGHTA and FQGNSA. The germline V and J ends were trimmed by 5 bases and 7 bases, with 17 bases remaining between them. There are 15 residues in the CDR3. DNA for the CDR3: TGTGCCAGCAGCCCGCACAGGGCCCGGGGTGAAAAACTGTTTTTT. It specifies CASSPHRARGEKLFF.

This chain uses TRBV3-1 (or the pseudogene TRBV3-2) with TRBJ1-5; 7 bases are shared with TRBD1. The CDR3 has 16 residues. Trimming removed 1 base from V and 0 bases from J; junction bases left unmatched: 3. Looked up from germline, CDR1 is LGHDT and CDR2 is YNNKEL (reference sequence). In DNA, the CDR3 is TGTGCCAGCAGCCAAGGAGACAGGGCTAGCAATCAGCCCCAGCATTTT. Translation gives CASSQGDRASNQPQHF.

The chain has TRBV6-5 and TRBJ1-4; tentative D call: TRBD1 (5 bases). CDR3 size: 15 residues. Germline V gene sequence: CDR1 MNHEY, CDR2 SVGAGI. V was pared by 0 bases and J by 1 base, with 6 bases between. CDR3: CASSYSGGTNEKLFF. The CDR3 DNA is TGTGCCAGCAGTTACTCGGGGGGAACTAATGAAAAACTGTTTTTT.

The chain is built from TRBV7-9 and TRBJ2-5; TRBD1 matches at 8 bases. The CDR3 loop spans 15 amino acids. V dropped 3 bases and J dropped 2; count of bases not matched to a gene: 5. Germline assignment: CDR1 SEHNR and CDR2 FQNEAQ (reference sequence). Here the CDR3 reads CASSFGQGGQETQYF. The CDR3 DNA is TGTGCCAGCAGCTTTGGACAGGGTGGGCAAGAGACCCAGTACTTC. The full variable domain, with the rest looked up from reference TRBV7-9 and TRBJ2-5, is DTGVSQNPRHKITKRGQNVTFRCDPISEHNRLYWYRQTLGQGPEFLTYFQNEAQLEKSRLLSDRFSAERPKGSFSTLEIQRTEQGDSAMYLCASSFGQGGQETQYFGPGTRLLVL.

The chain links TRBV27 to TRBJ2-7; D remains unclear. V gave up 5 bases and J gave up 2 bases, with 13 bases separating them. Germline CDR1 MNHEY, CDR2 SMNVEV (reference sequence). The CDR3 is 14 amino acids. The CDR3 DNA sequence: TGTGCCAGCAGTCCGCCCGGGTTCCCCTACGAGCAGTACTTC. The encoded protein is CASSPPGFPYEQYF.

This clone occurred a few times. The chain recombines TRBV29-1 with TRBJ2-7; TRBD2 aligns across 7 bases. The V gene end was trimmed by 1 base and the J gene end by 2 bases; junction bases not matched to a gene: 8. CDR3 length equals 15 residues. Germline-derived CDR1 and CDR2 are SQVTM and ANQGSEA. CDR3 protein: CSVEGLGRSTYEQYF. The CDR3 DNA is TGCAGCGTTGAAGGCCTCGGGAGGTCCACCTACGAGCAGTACTTC.

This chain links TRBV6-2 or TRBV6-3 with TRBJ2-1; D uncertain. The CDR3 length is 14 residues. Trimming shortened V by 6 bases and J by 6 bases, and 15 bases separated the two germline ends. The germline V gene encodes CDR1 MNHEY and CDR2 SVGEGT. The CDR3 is CASSQTRSVNEQFF. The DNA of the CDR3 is TGTGCCAGCAGCCAAACCCGGAGCGTCAATGAGCAGTTCTTC.

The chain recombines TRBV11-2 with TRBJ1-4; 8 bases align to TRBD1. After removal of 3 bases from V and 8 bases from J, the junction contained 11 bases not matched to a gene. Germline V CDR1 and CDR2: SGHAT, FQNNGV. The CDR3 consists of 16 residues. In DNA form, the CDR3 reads TGTGCCAGCAGCTTGGGGTTTCAGGGGGCTGGAGAAAAACTGTTTTTT. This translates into CASSLGFQGAGEKLFF.

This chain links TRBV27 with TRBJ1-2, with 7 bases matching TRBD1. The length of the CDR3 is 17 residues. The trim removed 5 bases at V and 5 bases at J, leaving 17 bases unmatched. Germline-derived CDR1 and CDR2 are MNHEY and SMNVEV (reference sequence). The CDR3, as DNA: TGTGCCAGCAGTCCCGAGAGGACAGGCCGCACAGGGTATGGCTACACCTTC. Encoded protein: CASSPERTGRTGYGYTF.

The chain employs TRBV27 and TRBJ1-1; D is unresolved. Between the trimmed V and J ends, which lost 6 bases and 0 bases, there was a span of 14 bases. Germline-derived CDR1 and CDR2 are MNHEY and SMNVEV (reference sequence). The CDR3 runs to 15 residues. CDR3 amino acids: CASRVSRVMNTEAFF. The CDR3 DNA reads TGTGCCAGCAGAGTATCGAGAGTCATGAACACTGAAGCTTTCTTT.

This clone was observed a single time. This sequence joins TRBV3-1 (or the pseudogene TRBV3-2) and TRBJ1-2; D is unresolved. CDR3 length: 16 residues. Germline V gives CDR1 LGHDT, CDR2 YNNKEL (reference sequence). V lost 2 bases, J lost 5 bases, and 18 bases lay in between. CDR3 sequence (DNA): TGTGCCAGCAGCCAACCTGACTCCTCAGGAGGATATGGCTACACCTTC. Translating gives CASSQPDSSGGYGYTF.

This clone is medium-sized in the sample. The CDR3 nucleotides are TGTGCCAGCAGTCCCGGGACAGGGGCGCAGTATGGCTACACCTTC. It specifies CASSPGTGAQYGYTF. This sequence joins TRBV6-5 and TRBJ1-2, with 10 positions matching TRBD1. V gave up 5 bases and J gave up 5 bases; unmatched junction bases: 8. The CDR3 totals 15 residues. Germline V CDR1 and CDR2: MNHEY, SVGAGI.

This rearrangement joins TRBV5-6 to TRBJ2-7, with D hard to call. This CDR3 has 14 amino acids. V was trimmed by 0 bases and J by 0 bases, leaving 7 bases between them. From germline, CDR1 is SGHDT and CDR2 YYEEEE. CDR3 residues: CASSLVPSSYEQYF. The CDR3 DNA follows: TGTGCCAGCAGCTTGGTCCCCAGCTCCTACGAGCAGTACTTC.

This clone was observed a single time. This chain's CDR3 is CASSQSRTGVYGYTF. CDR3 DNA: TGTGCCAGCAGCCAAAGCAGGACAGGGGTGTATGGCTACACCTTC. The chain employs TRBV14 and TRBJ1-2; TRBD1 aligns across 9 bases. CDR1 and CDR2 (germline): SGHDN, FVKESK. CDR3 length equals 15 residues. V lost 2 bases and J lost 5; bases outside the gene matches: 6.

The CDR3 region is CASSQGEGGGLNQPQHF. The CDR3 DNA follows: TGTGCCAGCAGCCAAGGGGAGGGAGGGGGGCTCAATCAGCCCCAGCATTTT. The chain combines TRBV4-2 with TRBJ1-5; a possible D gene is TRBD1 (6 bases). Trimming pared 1 base from V and 3 bases from J, leaving 16 bases between. Germline-derived CDR1 and CDR2 are LGHNA and YNFKEQ. This CDR3 has 17 amino acids.

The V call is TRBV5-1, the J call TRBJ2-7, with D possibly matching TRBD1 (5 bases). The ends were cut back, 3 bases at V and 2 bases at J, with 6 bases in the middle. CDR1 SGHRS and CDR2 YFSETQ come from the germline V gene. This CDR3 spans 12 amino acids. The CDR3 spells CASSSGTYEQYF. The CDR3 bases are TGCGCCAGCAGCTCAGGGACCTACGAGCAGTACTTC.

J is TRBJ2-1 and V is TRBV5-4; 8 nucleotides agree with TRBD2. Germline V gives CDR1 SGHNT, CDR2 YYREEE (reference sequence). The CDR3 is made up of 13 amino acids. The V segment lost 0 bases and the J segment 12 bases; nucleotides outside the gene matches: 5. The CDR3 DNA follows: TGTGCCAGCAGCTTGGGGTATAGCGGGATGCAGTTCTTC. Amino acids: CASSLGYSGMQFF.

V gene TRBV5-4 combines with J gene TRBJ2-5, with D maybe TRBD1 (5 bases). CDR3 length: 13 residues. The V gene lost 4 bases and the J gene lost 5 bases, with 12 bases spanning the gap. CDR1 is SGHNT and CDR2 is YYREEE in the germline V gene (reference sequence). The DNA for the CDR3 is TGTGCCAGCAGCCCCAAGGGGCGGGAGACCCAGTACTTC. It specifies CASSPKGRETQYF.